This TCR beta chain stems from a study of PD-1 blockade in classical Hodgkin lymphoma. Study-wide results and caveats: Healthy donors reportedly exceeded newly diagnosed patients in baseline TCR diversity.

Each patient relapsed following autologous stem cell transplantation, and prior brentuximab vedotin exposure differed. This clone was seen only a few times. Antigen specificity is unknown. Germline CDR1 reads SGHDN; CDR2 reads FVKESK. The V and J ends lost 0 bases and 2 bases respectively, with 5 bases between them. There are 13 residues in the CDR3. The repertoire was sequenced with immunoSEQ multiplex PCR; TCRdb's copy has only in-frame clones and lacks some. The sample lists tens of thousands of clones, about two thirds occurring once. Here the sequenced sample was peripheral blood mononuclear cells (PBMCs), taken before the second cycle of nivolumab. The chain has TRBV14 and TRBJ2-7; maybe TRBD1 (5 bases). This receptor was obtained from a human donor with classical Hodgkin lymphoma. The DNA for the CDR3 is TGTGCCAGCAGCCAAGAGACAGCCTACGAGCAGTACTTC. Its translation is CASSQETAYEQYF.